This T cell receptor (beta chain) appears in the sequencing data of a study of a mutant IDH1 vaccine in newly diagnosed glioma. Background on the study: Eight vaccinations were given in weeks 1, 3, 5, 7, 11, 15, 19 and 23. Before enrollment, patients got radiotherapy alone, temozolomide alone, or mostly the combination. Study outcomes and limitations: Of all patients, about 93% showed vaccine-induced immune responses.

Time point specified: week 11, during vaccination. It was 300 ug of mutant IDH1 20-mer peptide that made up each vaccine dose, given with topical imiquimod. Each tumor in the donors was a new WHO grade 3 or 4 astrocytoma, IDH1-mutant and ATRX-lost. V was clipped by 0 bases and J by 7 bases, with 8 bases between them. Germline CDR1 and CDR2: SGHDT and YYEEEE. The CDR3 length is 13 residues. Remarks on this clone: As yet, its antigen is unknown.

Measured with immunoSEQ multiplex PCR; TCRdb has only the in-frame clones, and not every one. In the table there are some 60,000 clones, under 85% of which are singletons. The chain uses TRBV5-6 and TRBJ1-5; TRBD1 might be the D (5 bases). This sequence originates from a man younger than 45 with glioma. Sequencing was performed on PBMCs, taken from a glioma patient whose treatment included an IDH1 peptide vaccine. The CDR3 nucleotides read TGTGCCAGCAGCTTGGGCGGGGGGCAGCCCCAGCATTTT. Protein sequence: CASSLGGGQPQHF.